The entry below gives a single T cell receptor (beta chain) sequence along with its context. In terms of age and location, participants ranged from about 18 to 89 years and lived in fewer than 30 US areas. Only in-frame clones appear in the TCRdb table, and some are missing; sequencing was by immunoSEQ multiplex PCR. This sample carries hundreds of thousands of clones, 80% to 90% of them seen once, and the ten largest clones take around 0.8%. This CDR3 is built from 17 residues. Germline CDR1 is LNHDA and CDR2 is SQIVND (reference sequence). The V end was cut by 9 bases, the J end by 0 bases, with 18 bases between. This entry is derived from a study of blood T cell repertoires in COVID-19. At the level of the study: Samples of COVID-19 (acute and convalescent) were obtained from the United States, Italy and Spain. PBMCs, B-cell-depleted T cells, or T cells were the source of the cDNA or gDNA that made up the material.

The chain recombines TRBV19 with TRBJ2-6, with a weak D call TRBD2 (5 bases). The origin of this receptor is a man in his forties or fifties who had been exposed to COVID-19. Sequenced input: PBMCs or T cells enriched from blood (not recorded which). CDR3 residues: CASKTGLVNSGANVLTF. The DNA for the CDR3 is TGTGCCAGCAAAACTGGACTGGTGAACTCTGGGGCCAACGTCCTGACTTTC.